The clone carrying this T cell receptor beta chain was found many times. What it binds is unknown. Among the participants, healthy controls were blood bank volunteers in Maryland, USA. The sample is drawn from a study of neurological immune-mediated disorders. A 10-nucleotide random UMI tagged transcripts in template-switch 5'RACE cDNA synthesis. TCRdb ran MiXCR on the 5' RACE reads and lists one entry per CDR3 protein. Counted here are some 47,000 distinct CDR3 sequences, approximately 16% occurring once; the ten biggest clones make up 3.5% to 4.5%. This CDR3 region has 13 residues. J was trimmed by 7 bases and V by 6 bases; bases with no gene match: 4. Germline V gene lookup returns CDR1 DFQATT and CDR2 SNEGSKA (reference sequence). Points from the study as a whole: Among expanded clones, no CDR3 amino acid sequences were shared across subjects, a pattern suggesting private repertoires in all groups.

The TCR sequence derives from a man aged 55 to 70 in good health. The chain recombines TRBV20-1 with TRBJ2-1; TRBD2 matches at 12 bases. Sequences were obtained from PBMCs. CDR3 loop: CSALAGGRNEQFF. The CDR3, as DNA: TGCAGTGCACTAGCGGGAGGTAGGAATGAGCAGTTCTTC.